This T cell receptor beta chain was documented in a study of CD8 T cells in Susac syndrome. Study-level findings and limits: TCR sequencing and HLA analysis covered a relatively small number of individuals.

RNA was extracted with the RNeasy kit, and a quantity of 0.5 to 1 ug was reverse transcribed using random hexamers. Each CDR3 protein is one row after TCRdb ran MiXCR on the immunoSEQ multiplex PCR reads. The data hold 400,000 to 550,000 distinct CDR3 sequences, with approximately 89% observed a single time. From blood CD8+ and CD4+ T cells, the TCR beta chain was sequenced. The authors negatively isolated CD8+ and CD4+ T cells and FACS-enriched TEMRA cells. Points on this clonotype: Its antigen is currently unknown.

V lost 6 bases to trimming and J lost 7 bases, with 15 bases between them. The CDR3 runs 13 residues. The TCR sequence derives from a human donor with multiple sclerosis. The sample comprised CD8+ T cells from PBMCs. The J gene is TRBJ1-2, the V gene TRBV12-3 or TRBV12-4, with D possibly TRBD1 on 5 matching bases. CDR3 DNA: TGTGCCAGCAGGTTAACAGGTGCCGGTGGCTACACCTTC. Translated: CASRLTGAGGYTF.